Presented here are 8 T cell receptor beta chains from one specimen sequenced in a study of CD8 T cells in ankylosing spondylitis. Their antigens remain unidentified. Overall study findings and caveats: Several highly homologous variants made up a TCR beta motif, and this motif appeared characteristic of ankylosing spondylitis blood.

MiXCR was run by TCRdb on the 5' RACE reads, yielding one entry per CDR3 protein. The top ten hold around 20% of the sample, which has roughly 670,000 distinct CDR3 sequences, roughly 19% seen once. Sequencing was done on a sample of blood, either unsorted or a sorted T cell fraction (not recorded which). The source of these receptors is a male donor with ankylosing spondylitis.

This clonotype occurred a few times. Written as DNA, the CDR3 is TGCGCCAGCAGCCAAGATTGGCAGGGCCCGTTGTCTGAAGCTTTCTTT. This encodes CASSQDWQGPLSEAFF. The J gene is TRBJ1-1, the V gene TRBV4-1; D is perhaps TRBD1 (5 bases). Trimming took off 0 bases at V and 6 bases at J, with 17 bases between the two ends. The CDR3 length is 16 residues. CDR1 is MGHRA, CDR2 YSYEKL, per germline.

This clonotype has only a few counts. The chain carries TRBV12-3 or TRBV12-4 and TRBJ2-2, with D maybe TRBD2 (5 bases). V lost 6 bases to trimming and J lost 8 bases, with 16 bases between them. This CDR3 region has 14 residues. In DNA, the CDR3 is TGTGCCAGCAGCTTCTCGGGGATTTCGGGGGAGCTGTTTTTT. Translating gives CASSFSGISGELFF.

This clonotype was observed a handful of times. V usage is TRBV6-5 and J usage is TRBJ1-1; D remains unclear. Trimming stripped 0 bases from V and 0 bases from J, with 14 bases between. Germline V lookup: CDR1 MNHEY, CDR2 SVGAGI. CDR3 length: 17 residues. The CDR3 nucleotides read TGTGCCAGCAGTTACTCTGGCGGTACTGCGGTGAACACTGAAGCTTTCTTT. Translation: CASSYSGGTAVNTEAFF.

This clonotype was seen a few times. The J gene is TRBJ2-2, the V gene TRBV10-3; 11 bases fit TRBD2. CDR3 length: 15 amino acids. The junction had 5 bases not matched to a gene; V was cut back by 8 bases and J by 3 bases. CDR1 and CDR2 (germline): ENHRY, SYGVKD. The CDR3 here is CAIRGLAGDTGELFF. The CDR3 DNA reads as TGTGCCATCCGAGGACTAGCGGGCGACACCGGGGAGCTGTTTTTT.

The J gene is TRBJ1-2, the V gene TRBV10-3, with TRBD1 matching over 8 bases. This CDR3 has 16 residues. CDR1 is ENHRY, CDR2 SYGVKD, per germline. Germline trimming cut 5 bases from V and 1 base from J; bases unmatched to any gene: 9. The CDR3 here is CAISQTETGGNYGYTF. The CDR3 DNA reads TGTGCCATCAGTCAAACAGAAACAGGGGGTAACTATGGCTACACCTTC.

This clonotype has a handful of counts. The rearrangement joins TRBV12-3 or TRBV12-4 to TRBJ1-1; tentatively, D is TRBD1 (5 bases). The CDR3 is made up of 13 amino acids. V lost 7 bases and J 4 bases, leaving 13 bases between the germline ends. The CDR3 bases are TGTGCCAGCAACATCAGGGAAAGCACTGAAGCTTTCTTT. It encodes CASNIRESTEAFF.

V and J are TRBV20-1 and TRBJ2-3; D remains unclear. The V gene's germline CDR1 is DFQATT and CDR2 SNEGSKA (reference sequence). V was clipped by 3 bases and J by 2 bases, with 12 bases between them. This CDR3 contains 14 residues. Here the CDR3 DNA reads TGCAGTGCTAGGTACTACCGATCCACAGATACGCAGTATTTT. Translated: CSARYYRSTDTQYF.

This clonotype turned up a few times. The chain is built from TRBV29-1 and TRBJ1-4, with no clear D. The CDR3 runs to 13 residues. Germline V gives CDR1 SQVTM, CDR2 ANQGSEA. V was trimmed by 7 bases and J by 5 bases, leaving 14 bases between them. The CDR3 region is CSAFRTGNEKLFF. The CDR3 DNA reads TGCAGCGCCTTTAGGACGGGGAATGAAAAACTGTTTTTT.